Below are 9 T cell receptor beta chains sequenced from a single sample in a study of cytomegalovirus exposure and HLA in healthy donors. The primer mix had 60 Vbeta and 13 Jbeta primers. Assay: immunoSEQ multiplex PCR; the TCRdb copy retains only in-frame clones and omits some. The table records about 190,000 clones, roughly 77% of them present only once. Specimen: PBMCs. These receptors originate from a woman aged 25 to 39 in good health and CMV-seropositive.

The V gene is TRBV27, the J gene TRBJ2-3; possible D gene TRBD1, 6 bases. Germline values: CDR1 MNHEY, CDR2 SMNVEV (reference sequence). The CDR3 has 15 amino acids. Trimming left V 3 bases short and J 1 base short, with 11 bases between. In DNA, the CDR3 is TGTGCCAGCAGTTTTAGGGGGTTCCGCACAGATACGCAGTATTTT. Encoded protein: CASSFRGFRTDTQYF.

The V call is TRBV7-9, the J call TRBJ2-7, with no clear D. V lost 3 bases and J 0 bases, leaving 18 bases between the germline ends. CDR3 size: 17 residues. CDR1 is SEHNR, CDR2 FQNEAQ, per germline (reference sequence). The CDR3 spells CASSFTESQPSSYEQYF. In nucleotides, the CDR3 is TGTGCCAGCAGCTTTACGGAGAGTCAGCCGAGCTCCTACGAGCAGTACTTC.

The chain employs TRBV5-1 and TRBJ1-1; D is unclear. Germline V CDR1 and CDR2: SGHRS, YFSETQ. V shed 3 bases and J shed 0 bases, with 6 bases lying between them. The CDR3 is made up of 13 amino acids. CDR3 coding DNA: TGCGCCAGCAGCTATCAGATGAACACTGAAGCTTTCTTT. Protein: CASSYQMNTEAFF.

The chain is built from TRBV2 and TRBJ2-7; TRBD2 agrees at 8 bases. This CDR3 is 17 amino acids long. Trimming took 2 bases from V and 0 from J; bases not matched to a gene: 9. Germline V gene lookup returns CDR1 SNHLY and CDR2 FYNNEI. In DNA, the CDR3 is TGTGCCAGCAGTGAAACCCCCCTAGCGGGTTCCTCCTACGAGCAGTACTTC. It yields the protein CASSETPLAGSSYEQYF.

CDR3 sequence: CASSLGQGAYEQYF. The CDR3, as DNA: TGTGCCAGCAGCTTAGGACAGGGTGCCTACGAGCAGTACTTC. V and J are TRBV7-6 and TRBJ2-7, with 7 positions matching TRBD1. Germline V gene lookup returns CDR1 SGHVS and CDR2 FNYEAQ. This CDR3 contains 14 residues. V lost 1 base and J lost 2; bases outside the gene matches: 2.

The chain employs TRBV6-1 and TRBJ2-7; 9 nucleotides align to TRBD1. The CDR3 runs 14 residues. The V gene's germline CDR1 is MNHNS and CDR2 SASEGT. V shed 5 bases, J shed 6 bases, and the junction held 8 bases outside the gene matches. CDR3 nucleotide sequence: TGTGCCAGCAGTTCCCGGGACAGGGTCGCCGAGCAGTACTTC. Translating it yields CASSSRDRVAEQYF.

This clone was observed a handful of times. The chain combines TRBV5-4 with TRBJ2-3, with 8 bases aligning to TRBD2. V trimming: 5 bases; J trimming: 3 bases; junction bases outside the gene matches: 11. The CDR3 contains 16 residues. The germline V gene has CDR1 SGHNT and CDR2 YYREEE (reference sequence). The CDR3 spells CASSSGGDLRTDTQYF. For the CDR3, the DNA is TGTGCCAGCAGTTCGGGGGGGGACCTAAGGACAGATACGCAGTATTTT.

The chain couples TRBV9 to TRBJ2-3; 10 nucleotides match TRBD2. V dropped 3 bases and J dropped 5; count of bases not matched to a gene: 9. This CDR3 comprises 16 residues. The V gene's germline CDR1 is SGDLS and CDR2 YYNGEE. The CDR3 reads CASSATLAGVLDTQYF. DNA of the CDR3: TGTGCCAGCAGCGCCACTCTAGCGGGAGTATTAGATACGCAGTATTTT.

With respect to this clone: An end of the junction differs from the germline gene, which may be a read error. V gene TRBV15 combines with J gene TRBJ1-2, with 8 bases fitting TRBD1. The CDR3 is made up of 14 amino acids. Germline V lookup: CDR1 LNHNV, CDR2 YYDKDF (reference sequence). CDR3 nucleotide sequence: TGTGCCACCAGCAGAGGACAGGGGACTTATGGCTACCCCTTC. Translated, it gives CATSRGQGTYGYPF.